The 12 T cell receptor beta chains below were found in one sample sequenced in a study of blood T cell repertoires in COVID-19. The assay was immunoSEQ multiplex PCR, and TCRdb's table has in-frame clones only and misses some. The table includes some 140,000 clones, roughly 80% detected once. The source material was PBMCs or T cells enriched from blood (not recorded which). Receptors originate from a man in his forties with acute COVID-19.

The chain recombines TRBV3-1 (or the pseudogene TRBV3-2) with TRBJ2-3; no clear D gene. Trimming removed 6 bases from V and 11 bases from J, with 15 bases in between. The CDR3 totals 12 residues. Germline lookup yields CDR1 LGHDT and CDR2 YNNKEL (reference sequence). The CDR3 here is CASSLRYAGQYF. CDR3 bases: TGTGCCAGCAGTCTTCGCTATGCCGGGCAGTATTTT.

The genes are TRBV5-5 and TRBJ2-3, with 10 bases matching TRBD1. The V and J ends lost 4 bases and 2 bases, in that order; junction bases with no gene match: 1. Per the germline V gene, CDR1 is SGHKS and CDR2 is YYEKEE (reference sequence). The CDR3 sequence is 14 residues long. DNA of the CDR3: TGTGCCAGCAGCAGACAGGGGGCCACAGATACGCAGTATTTT. Residues: CASSRQGATDTQYF.

The chain combines TRBV4-3 with TRBJ2-1; TRBD2 matches at 13 bases. V lost 1 base and J lost 9; bases outside the gene matches: 3. The germline CDR1 and CDR2 sequences are LGHNA and YSLEER. The CDR3 sequence is 15 residues long. The CDR3 sequence is CASSQVTSGGSEQFF. The CDR3 DNA reads TGCGCCAGCAGCCAAGTGACTAGCGGGGGGAGTGAGCAGTTCTTC.

This clone was found once. The J gene is TRBJ2-3, the V gene TRBV3-1 (or the pseudogene TRBV3-2), with D perhaps matching TRBD2 (6 bases). Germline lookup yields CDR1 LGHDT and CDR2 YNNKEL (reference sequence). The CDR3 covers 18 residues. V was cut by 0 bases and J by 0 bases, with 16 bases left in between. The CDR3 coding sequence is TGTGCCAGCAGCCAAGAATCGCGGCTAGCGACTAGCACAGATACGCAGTATTTT. It yields the protein CASSQESRLATSTDTQYF.

The chain employs TRBV4-2 and TRBJ2-5, with D possibly TRBD1 on 7 matching bases. Germline-derived CDR1 and CDR2 are LGHNA and YNFKEQ. The ends were cut back, 3 bases at V and 5 bases at J, with 13 bases in the middle. The CDR3 length is 14 residues. CDR3 in DNA: TGTGCCAGCAGCCATACAGGGGAGGAGGAGACCCAGTACTTC. It encodes CASSHTGEEETQYF.

V and J are TRBV5-5 and TRBJ2-1; 7 bases match TRBD2. The junction had 8 bases not matched to a gene; V was cut back by 0 bases and J by 8 bases. CDR3 length: 15 amino acids. Germline V gene lookup returns CDR1 SGHKS and CDR2 YYEKEE (reference sequence). CDR3 sequence: CASSLEVGGVHEQFF. CDR3 coding DNA: TGTGCCAGCAGCTTGGAGGTGGGAGGGGTGCATGAGCAGTTCTTC.

The chain combines TRBV5-1 with TRBJ2-1, with 9 bases fitting TRBD1. Trimming removed 3 bases from V and 5 bases from J; junction bases left unmatched: 12. The length of the CDR3 is 17 residues. The germline V gene encodes CDR1 SGHRS and CDR2 YFSETQ. CDR3 region: CASSYPLRGQGNNEQFF. The CDR3 nucleotides are TGCGCCAGCAGCTACCCCCTCCGGGGACAGGGCAACAATGAGCAGTTCTTC.

CDR3 nucleotide sequence: TGCGCCAGCAGCCAAGCGGCTGGACTCCCTGGGGATACGCAGTATTTT. Translated: CASSQAAGLPGDTQYF. The chain uses TRBV4-3 and TRBJ2-3, with a possible D match to TRBD2 (5 bases). V was shortened by 1 base and J by 6 bases, with 17 bases between the two germline ends. Per germline, CDR1 LGHNA and CDR2 YSLEER. CDR3 size: 16 residues.

The chain couples TRBV7-9 to TRBJ2-1, with 9 bases aligning to TRBD2. The CDR3 sequence is 16 residues long. Germline V CDR1 and CDR2: SEHNR, FQNEAQ (reference sequence). The V gene end was trimmed by 3 bases and the J gene end by 3 bases; junction bases not matched to a gene: 6. The CDR3 DNA sequence: TGTGCCAGCAGCTTTGGCGGGAGGGCCTTCTACAATGAGCAGTTCTTC. Translated, it gives CASSFGGRAFYNEQFF.

The V gene is TRBV12-3 or TRBV12-4, the J gene TRBJ1-5, with D maybe TRBD1 (6 bases). The length of the CDR3 is 13 residues. Trimming cost V 4 bases and J 2 bases, with 6 bases left between them. The CDR3 DNA is TGTGCCAGCAGTTGGGGGCGCAATCAGCCCCAGCATTTT. Translated: CASSWGRNQPQHF.

Turning to this clone: Other DNA sequences in the same sample also yield this CDR3. The chain is built from TRBV19 and TRBJ2-6; a possible D gene is TRBD2 (5 bases). In germline, CDR1 is LNHDA, CDR2 SQIVND (reference sequence). Trimming left V 3 bases short and J 4 bases short, with 10 bases between. The CDR3 has 15 residues. This chain's CDR3 is CASSIGGAGANVLTF. The DNA for the CDR3 is TGTGCCAGTAGTATTGGAGGAGCCGGGGCCAACGTCCTGACTTTC.

This clone came up many times. The chain employs TRBV24-1 and TRBJ2-7, with 10 nucleotides matching TRBD2. CDR1 is KGHDR and CDR2 is SFDVKD in the germline V gene. The CDR3 covers 15 residues. With 3 bases clipped from V and 5 bases from J, the junction kept 6 bases outside the gene matches. In DNA, the CDR3 is TGTGCCACCAGTGATGCCTCTAGCGGGAGCCACGAGCAGTACTTC. Encoded protein: CATSDASSGSHEQYF.